This entry is about one T cell receptor beta chain. This specimen belongs to a study of blood T cell repertoires in COVID-19. V lost 4 bases and J lost 0, with 6 bases in between. There are 13 residues in the CDR3. The germline V gene encodes CDR1 LGHDT and CDR2 YNNKEL (reference sequence). Profiling relied on immunoSEQ multiplex PCR, and the TCRdb table lists in-frame clones only, not all of them. Of 150,000 to 200,000 clones in the sample, less than 80% are singletons; the top ten hold roughly 13%. This sequence originates from a man aged 50-60 years who had recovered from COVID-19. V is TRBV3-1 (or the pseudogene TRBV3-2) and J is TRBJ2-5; no firm D call. What was sequenced was peripheral blood. CDR3 sequence reads: CASSLSYQETQYF. The CDR3 DNA reads as TGTGCCAGCAGCCTATCGTACCAAGAGACCCAGTACTTC.